The present T cell receptor (beta chain) was sequenced within a study of blood T cells in healthy people across ages. Then a second PCR, running roughly 7 to 11 cycles, was carried out with a sample-barcoded 5' primer and a J-beta primer mix. The yield of each sample was at least 3 million CDR3-containing paired-end reads. TCRdb fed the 5' RACE reads into MiXCR, producing one record per CDR3 protein. The data contain about 970,000 distinct CDR3 sequences, roughly 50% of them seen just once; the ten biggest clones take up roughly 23%. The CDR3 length is 13 residues. Germline trimming cut 0 bases from V and 12 bases from J; bases unmatched to any gene: 2. Germline CDR1 and CDR2: SGHRS and YFSETQ.

The rearrangement joins TRBV5-1 to TRBJ2-6; 8 positions match TRBD1. The receptor was derived from a woman aged 60-75 years in good health. Sequenced sample: blood. This chain's CDR3 is CASSLAQGVVLTF. CDR3 coding DNA: TGCGCCAGCAGCTTGGCACAGGGGGTCGTCCTGACTTTC.